Included here is one T cell receptor beta chain sequence, with context. This clonotype appeared a single time. The antigen this receptor binds is unknown. Within one base of it there is no much larger clone, and no base qualities were kept. One read yields weak evidence. The record originates from a study of Graves' ophthalmopathy and Graves' hyperthyroidism (dated by TCRdb to 2016 to 2018). Study-level background: Peripheral blood samples were taken at the time of initial diagnosis, before any treatment was given. TCR beta repertoire signatures were used to distinguish Graves' ophthalmopathy from Graves' hyperthyroidism and to predict progression to ophthalmopathy. In total, around 130 blood samples were TCR-sequenced: around 42 ophthalmopathy, under 85 hyperthyroidism and 17 hyperthyroidism-to-ophthalmopathy patients. To explore V-J signatures that separate ophthalmopathy from hyperthyroidism, a discovery set of about a hundred patients was enrolled, consisting of about 41 with ophthalmopathy and roughly 57 with stable hyperthyroidism. An independent validation cohort was composed of some 18 hyperthyroidism patients and around 16 patients who later progressed from hyperthyroidism to ophthalmopathy. In about six hyperthyroidism patients, the T-cell repertoires found in thyroid tissue were compared with those found in blood. After sampling, hyperthyroidism patients received methimazole starting at 30 mg daily, and ophthalmopathy patients received high-dose intravenous methylprednisolone.

Ophthalmopathy patients had moderately to severely active disease, Clinical Activity Score of at least 3, NOSPECS grade of at least 4, and disease duration under 3 months. Patients were excluded if they had other autoimmune diseases, uncontrolled infections, pregnancy or lactation. Diagnosis relied on clinical symptoms, serum thyroxine, TRAb, thyroid ultrasound and orbital computed tomography. Using Ficoll-Paque density gradient centrifugation, PBMCs were isolated from 10 ml of fresh peripheral blood. Trizol reagent was used to extract the total RNA, and its quality was then checked on an Agilent 2100 Bioanalyzer. V trim: 7 bases; J trim: 0 bases; unmatched bases: 8. The germline V gene (reference sequence) provides CDR1 LNHDA and CDR2 SQIVND. Measured from the cysteine to the phenylalanine, the CDR3 is 16 residues long. Only CDR3 DNA remains: 48 bases, in frame from the first base. For repertoire sequencing, TCR beta CDR3 regions were amplified from RNA transcripts. The first round of RT-PCR was done with HTBI primers and the Qiagen OneStep RT-PCR kit, and was followed by a second round of multiplex PCR, then size selection and purification. Sequencing of the libraries was carried out on an Illumina HiSeq2000 in paired-end mode with 100 bp reads. As for the authors' bioinformatics: SOAPnuke was used to process the reads, throwing out any read that had adapters, had uncalled bases, had a mean Phred below 15, or lacked an exact constant-primer or identifier match. High-quality paired reads were merged with COPE v1.2.5. Clonotypes were defined as unique nucleotide sequences and were aligned to IMGT TRB V, D and J references using MiTCR v1.1. Only V-J combinations with frequency above 0.0001 were analysed, covering approximately 99% of repertoires. For each V-J combination, a TCR clonal expansion and chaos score was defined as F50 clonal expansion divided by the chaos observed in the TCRdist matrix. Welch's t-statistics and random forest were used to narrow the features down to around 13 V-J combinations, which were then fed into a naive Bayes classifier. The similarity between thyroid and blood repertoires was quantified using the Morisita-Horn index. TCRdb trimmed public reads at Q25 via fastp, called clones via MiXCR and kept in-frame beta chains. Each entry is one CDR3 protein sequence, shown with its most common DNA and genes. The V and J calls were determined by TCRdb, not by the authors. This sample holds about 700,000 distinct CDR3 sequences; roughly two fifths were observed only once. The ten biggest clones cover 44% of the sample.

Study-wide findings and limitations: Ophthalmopathy was separated from stable hyperthyroidism by the 13-signature model with more than 85% sensitivity and 81.08% specificity in cross-validation and with 80%/75% in the test set. Sample size was not statistically predetermined, and group allocation was not concealed from the investigators. In validation, the model predicted ophthalmopathy progression with nearly 71% sensitivity and about 73% specificity; about a dozen predicted patients were CT-confirmed with GO in a median of around 6 months. Most expanded thyroid clonotypes with a frequency above 0.001 also appeared in blood, which suggests that blood repertoires may reflect the immune response in the thyroid.

The TCR originated in an adult man with Graves' ophthalmopathy. The sequence links TRBV19 to TRBJ1-4; TRBD1 matches 7 bases in the middle. Material: peripheral blood. The DNA sequence follows: TGTGCCAGTAAGGGACAGTGGGGGTCAACTAATGAAAAACTGTTTTTT. Its protein is CASKGQWGSTNEKLFF.